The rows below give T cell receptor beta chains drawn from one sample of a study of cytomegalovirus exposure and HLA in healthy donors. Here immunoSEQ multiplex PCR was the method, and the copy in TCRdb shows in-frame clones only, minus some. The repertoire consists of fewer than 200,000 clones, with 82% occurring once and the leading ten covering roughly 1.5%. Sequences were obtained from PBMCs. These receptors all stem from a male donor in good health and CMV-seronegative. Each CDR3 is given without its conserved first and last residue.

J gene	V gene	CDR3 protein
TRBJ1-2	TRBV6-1	ASQGSDYGYT
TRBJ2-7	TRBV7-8	ASSFLGTLAYEQY
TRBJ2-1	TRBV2	ASLGLAGQWGQF
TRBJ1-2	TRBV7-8	ASSLGRSYGYT
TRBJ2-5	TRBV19	ASSIGLARRETQY
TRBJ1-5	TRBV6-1	ASSVRGAGNQPQH
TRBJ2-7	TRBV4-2	ASSQGSGGTYEQY
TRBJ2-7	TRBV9	ASSVAGQGAGRVKAQY
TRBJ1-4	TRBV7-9	ARVRGAQYEKLF
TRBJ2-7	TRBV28	ASSFLTSAYEQY
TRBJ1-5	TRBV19	ASSPQGEAQPQH
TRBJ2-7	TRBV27	ASSSRQAAEQY
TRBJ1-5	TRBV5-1	ASSLSQDQPQH
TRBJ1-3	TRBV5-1	ASSLAPSLSGNTIY
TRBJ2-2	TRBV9	ASSRDSPNTGELF
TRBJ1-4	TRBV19	ASSRATNEKLF